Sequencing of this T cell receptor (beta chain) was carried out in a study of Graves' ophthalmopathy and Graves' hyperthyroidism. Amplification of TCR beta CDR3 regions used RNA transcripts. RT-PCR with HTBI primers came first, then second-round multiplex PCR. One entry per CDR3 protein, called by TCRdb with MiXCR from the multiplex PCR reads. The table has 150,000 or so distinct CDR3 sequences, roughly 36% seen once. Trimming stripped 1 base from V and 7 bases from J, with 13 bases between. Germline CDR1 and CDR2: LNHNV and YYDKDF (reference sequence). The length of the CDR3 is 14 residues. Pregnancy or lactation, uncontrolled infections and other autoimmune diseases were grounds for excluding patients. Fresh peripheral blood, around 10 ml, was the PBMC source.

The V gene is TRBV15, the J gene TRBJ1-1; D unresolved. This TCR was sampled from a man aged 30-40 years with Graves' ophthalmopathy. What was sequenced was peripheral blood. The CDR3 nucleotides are TGTGCCACCAGCAGAGCGGAGGAGCAAGATGAAGCTTTCTTT. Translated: CATSRAEEQDEAFF. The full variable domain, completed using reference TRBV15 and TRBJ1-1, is DAMVIQNPRYQVTQFGKPVTLSCSQTLNHNVMYWYQQKSSQAPKLLFHYYDKDFNNEADTPDNFQSRRPNTSFCFLDIRSPGLGDTAMYLCATSRAEEQDEAFFGQGTRLTVV.